This TCR beta chain came from a study of cytomegalovirus exposure and HLA in healthy donors (dated by TCRdb to about 2017). With regard to the full study: In an earlier analysis of 587 of the donors, 276 Gb of sequence data and approximately 120 million unique TCR beta sequences from about 190 million T cells were reported. A later genetic analysis took genome-wide SNP genotypes for about 65% of the roughly 670 donors and used that subset as a discovery cohort. Because of strong linkage in the cohort, roughly five DR-DQ haplotypes were treated as single units for association and clustering. Among the approximately 400 genotyped donors, more than 70% belonged to the genetic ancestry cluster associated with self-reported Caucasian donors. Every discovery cohort repertoire had been produced on one sequencing platform. High-throughput TCR immunosequencing, statistical association of individual TCRs with disease status, and machine learning were combined to predict cytomegalovirus infection status. Rather than using new phenotypic data, the later analysis identified candidate immune exposures from TCR beta sequences and from how often those sequences occurred across donors. The number of donors typed differed by locus, with about 620-630 for A, B, C, DRB1 and DQB1, around 500 for DQA1, nearly 610 for DPA1, and around 460 for DPB1. A separate validation cohort of 100 to 150 different subjects was used in addition to the 666-subject first cohort. A later analysis re-examined previously published TCR beta repertoires from about 700 donors and added high-resolution HLA genotyping to investigate patterns of TCR occurrence. An early release that covered some 640 HLA-typed donors contained about 300 gigabases of sequencing data and 85 million to 100 million unique TCR sequences. The study aimed to test whether cataloging public T cell receptors could reveal signatures of past pathogen exposure. Class I and class II HLA loci were covered by the typing at four-digit resolution. In an earlier analysis of roughly 580 of the donors, high-throughput TCR beta sequencing was used to judge whether each TCR beta V gene segment behaved as functional or pseudogenic. On average, around 230,000 unique TCR beta nucleotide sequences were sequenced per donor among roughly 430 genotyped donors of the cohort, with 15% to 20% of those sequences being non-productive. Alongside the repertoire data, information on donor age, sex, ethnicity and CMV serostatus was compiled. The study used immunosequencing to profile the T cell repertoires of under 700 subjects and linked those repertoires to cytomegalovirus serostatus. Beyond this particular receptor, the publication reports: Presence/absence analyses assumed roughly uniform sequencing depth across donors, an assumption that may not hold. Compared with equally common non-associated chains, HLA-associated TCR beta chains in a later analysis were more clonally expanded and had lower generation probabilities. Broadly in line with IMGT annotations, most TCR beta V segments showed up in productive rearrangements about 87% or about 30% of the time in an earlier analysis of approximately 640 of the donors. According to a later genetic analysis, donors in an Asian-associated ancestry cluster had fewer N-insertions in productive TCRs than the approximately 710-donor mean. At a false discovery rate of 0.05, a later analysis linked about 16,000 TCR beta sequences to specific HLA alleles. In a later genetic analysis, a missense DCLRE1C variant was associated with V-gene and J-gene trimming of TCR beta chains, and the association was replicated in an independent cohort. The authors suggested that the approach could potentially be extended to other disease states and immunological phenotypes. Linkage disequilibrium might explain the correlated functional status among segregating V segments, but an unknown experimental factor could not be excluded. A cluster of highly shared sequence variants was judged likely to represent a technical artifact of the sequencing pipeline. In this cohort, only TCR beta chains were sequenced, and detectable features were limited by the absence of alpha or paired-chain data. For the cohort, immune exposure information was limited to CMV serostatus. A further reported finding was that TCR beta sequences accurately predicted the HLA-A and HLA-B alleles for most subjects in the first cohort. A few of the identified cytomegalovirus-associated TCR beta chains were confirmed in vitro to be specific for cytomegalovirus antigens. In the study, approximately 160 TCR beta chains were listed as associated with cytomegalovirus. Assigning TCR associations to individual alleles was difficult when HLA alleles, especially DR and DQ, strongly co-occurred. Seventeen rarely observed V segments, including chromosome 9 orphons, were excluded from the earlier analysis of approximately 500 of the donors because counts were too low. According to a later analysis, most CMV-associated TCR beta chains appeared to be HLA-restricted, and the HLA associations seemed to be driven largely by CMV exposure. Several of the top co-occurrence clusters appeared to be linked to parvovirus B19, influenza, CMV and Epstein-Barr virus, according to a later analysis. A later analysis found that TCR association rates varied across HLA loci, with DRB1 alleles showing the most associated TCRs and HLA-C alleles the fewest. Cytomegalovirus status was reported to be diagnosed by the classifier with high specificity and sensitivity in both the original and validation cohorts. Because HLA typing was missing for some donors at each locus, association tests included only the typed subset. Some IMGT-functional V segments, including TRBV6-2 and TRBV6-3, could not be told apart with the 87-base-pair reads, so those segments were excluded. Most TCR sequences were observed very rarely across donors, whereas some public TCRs were present in many individuals.

In total, 600 or so healthy bone marrow donors made up the cohort. All cohort members were sampled while nominally healthy, although unrecorded immune exposures were likely present. The donor was CMV seropositive and was included in the group of 250 to 300 seropositive cohort members. A peripheral blood sample was provided by each donor, and peripheral blood mononuclear cells were used for TCR beta sequencing. Genomic DNA extraction from the blood cell samples was performed with the Qiagen DNeasy Blood Extraction Kit. Receptor libraries were prepared by the immunoSEQ multiplex PCR assay. For the multiplex PCR, a mixture combining 60 forward primers for TCR Vbeta segments and 13 reverse primers for TCR Jbeta segments was used. A multiplex PCR assay on genomic DNA amplified the CDR3 region of rearranged TCR beta genes. On the Illumina HiSeq System, the amplified TCR beta libraries were sequenced as 87-base-pair reads. As for how the authors treated the data: Across the 670 or so repertoires, a later analysis counted tens of millions of unique TCR beta chains, approximately 10 million of which were shared by at least two donors. To remove PCR and sequencing errors, raw reads were error-corrected and collapsed into unique sequences using a nearest-neighbor algorithm that merged closely related sequences. To assign V, D and J gene segments, CDR3 sequences were aligned to IMGT reference sequences. For a sequence to be retained, a match of at least six nucleotides was required to both a V gene segment and a J gene segment. A rearrangement was called productive if the CDR3 had no stop codons and remained in frame with V and J, and every other rearrangement was called non-productive. Following IMGT convention, CDR3 was defined as the stretch from the second conserved V-encoded cysteine to the conserved J-encoded phenylalanine. The earlier analysis of about 640 of the donors excluded any sequence lacking an unambiguous match to a single V gene segment. In an earlier analysis of 450 to 750 of the donors, a V segment was called functional when productive rearrangements were above 56.7%, and segregating when the standard deviation between donors exceeded 5%. A statistical classification framework was developed to diagnose cytomegalovirus status using the catalog of TCR beta chain sequences. In a later analysis, TCR nucleotide sequences were compared against IMGT/GENE-DB human TR gene sequences so that V and J genes could be assigned. The TCRdist pipeline was used in a later analysis to assign CDR3 sequences and most-parsimonious VDJ recombination scenarios. In a later analysis, every TCR beta chain was defined by the combination of its CDR3 amino acid sequence and its V-gene family, and reads without a unique V-gene family were dropped. A later analysis removed 550 to 700 highly shared, low-generation-probability nucleotide sequences to deal with suspected cross-contamination and a sequencing artifact. A later analysis calculated a clonal expansion index for each public chain from normalized within-repertoire ranks of inferred template counts. In a later analysis, generation probabilities were computed with a VDJ recombination model fitted to out-of-frame rearrangements, and the resulting probabilities were checked against IGoR. A later analysis scored TCR-TCR, TCR-HLA and TCR-CMV co-occurrence with hypergeometric tests, applying a repertoire-size bias correction to TCR pairs. In a later analysis, false discovery rates were estimated by permuting HLA or CMV assignments 20 times. A later analysis grouped co-occurring TCRs with DBSCAN, adding TCRdist sequence similarity when clustering within HLA-allele-positive subsets. Co-occurrence clustering excluded repertoires with fewer than 30,000 or more than 120,000 public chains, plus five with anomalous nucleotide sharing. TCRdb carries this immuneACCESS record with in-frame sequences only. Its versions omit some clonotypes, under half of them owing to an unresolved V gene in the studies checked, with the rest unexplained. The D gene and trimming were derived from the DNA, and the V and J assignments and clone size from that table. For this sample, the table gives about 77,000 clones. The ten largest clones represent approximately 13% of the sample.

Based on the germline V gene (reference sequence), the CDR1 and CDR2 sequences are GTSNPN and SVGIG. The CDR3 has 13 amino acids, counting the end cysteine and phenylalanine. The entry retains the CDR3 DNA only, 39 bases that are in frame from base 1. A note on this clone: The antigen it binds to is not known. A junction boundary mismatches the germline segment, possibly from a read error. This CDR3 is also generated by other DNA sequences in the sample.

The clonotype comes from a man between 45 and 60 years old in good health and CMV-seropositive. The chain joins TRBV30 to TRBJ1-6, with the D gene not clear enough to name. Material: PBMCs. The bases read TGTGCCTGGAGTCCCACTAGGAATTCCCCCCTCCACTTT. It encodes CAWSPTRNSPLHF.